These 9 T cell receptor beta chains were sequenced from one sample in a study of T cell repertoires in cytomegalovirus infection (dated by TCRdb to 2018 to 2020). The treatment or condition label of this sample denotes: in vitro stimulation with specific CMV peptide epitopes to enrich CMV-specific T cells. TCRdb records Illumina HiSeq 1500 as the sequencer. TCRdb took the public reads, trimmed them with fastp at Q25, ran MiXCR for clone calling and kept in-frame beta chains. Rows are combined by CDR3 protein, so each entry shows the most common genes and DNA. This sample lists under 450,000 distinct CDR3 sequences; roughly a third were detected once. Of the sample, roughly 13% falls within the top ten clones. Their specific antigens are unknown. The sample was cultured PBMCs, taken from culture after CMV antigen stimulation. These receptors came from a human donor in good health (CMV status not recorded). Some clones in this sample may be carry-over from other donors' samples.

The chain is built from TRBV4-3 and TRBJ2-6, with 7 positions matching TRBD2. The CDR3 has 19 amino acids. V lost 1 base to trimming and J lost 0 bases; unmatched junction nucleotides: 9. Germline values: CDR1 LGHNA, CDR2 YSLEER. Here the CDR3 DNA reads TGCGCCAGCAGCCAAGTCGTAGCGGGTAGGGCCTCTGGGGCCAACGTCCTGACTTTC. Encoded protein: CASSQVVAGRASGANVLTF.

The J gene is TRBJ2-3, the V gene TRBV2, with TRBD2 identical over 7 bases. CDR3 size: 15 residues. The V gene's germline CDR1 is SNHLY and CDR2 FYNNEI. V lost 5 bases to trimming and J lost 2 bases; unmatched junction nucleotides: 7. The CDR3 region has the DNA TGTGCCAGCAGTACCGGGACTACTTACACAGATACGCAGTATTTT. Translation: CASSTGTTYTDTQYF.

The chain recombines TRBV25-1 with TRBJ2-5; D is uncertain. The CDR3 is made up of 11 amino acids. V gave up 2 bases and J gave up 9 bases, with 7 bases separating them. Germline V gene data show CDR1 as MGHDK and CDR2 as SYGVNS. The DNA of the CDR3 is TGTGCCAGCAGTGAAGGTAGGGCCCAGTACTTC. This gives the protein CASSEGRAQYF.

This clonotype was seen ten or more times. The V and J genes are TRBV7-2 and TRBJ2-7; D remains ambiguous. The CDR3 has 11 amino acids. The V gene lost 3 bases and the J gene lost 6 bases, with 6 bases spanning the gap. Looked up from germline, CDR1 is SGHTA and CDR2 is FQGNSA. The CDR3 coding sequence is TGTGCCAGCAGCTTTGACCGCGAGCAGTACTTC. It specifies CASSFDREQYF.

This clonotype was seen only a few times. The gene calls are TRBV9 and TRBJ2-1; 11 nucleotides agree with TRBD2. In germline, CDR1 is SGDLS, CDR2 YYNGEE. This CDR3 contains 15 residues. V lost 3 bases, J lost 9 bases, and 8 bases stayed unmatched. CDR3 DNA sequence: TGTGCCAGCAGCGAGGGGGGACTAGCGGCAGGTGAGCAGTTCTTC. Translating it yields CASSEGGLAAGEQFF.

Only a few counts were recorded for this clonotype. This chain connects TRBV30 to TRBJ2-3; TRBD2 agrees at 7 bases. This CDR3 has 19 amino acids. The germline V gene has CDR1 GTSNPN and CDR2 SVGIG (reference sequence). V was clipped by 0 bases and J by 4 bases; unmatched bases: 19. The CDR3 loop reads CAWSVPRSSGGRRADTQYF. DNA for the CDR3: TGTGCCTGGAGTGTACCCCGGTCCTCGGGCGGGAGACGCGCAGATACGCAGTATTTT.

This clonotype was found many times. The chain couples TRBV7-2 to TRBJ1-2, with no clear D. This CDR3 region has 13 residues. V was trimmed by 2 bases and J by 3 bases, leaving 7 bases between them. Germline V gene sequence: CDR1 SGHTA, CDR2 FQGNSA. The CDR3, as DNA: TGTGCCAGCAGCTTACAGCCAGACTATGGCTACACCTTC. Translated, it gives CASSLQPDYGYTF.

The CDR3 DNA follows: TGTGCCAGCAGTTTACAAAAACAGGGCCAAGAGACCCAGTACTTC. Translating it yields CASSLQKQGQETQYF. This chain uses TRBV12-3 or TRBV12-4 with TRBJ2-5; D is possibly TRBD1 (6 bases). Deletions cut 2 bases from V and 1 base from J, with 11 bases between. The CDR3 spans 15 residues.

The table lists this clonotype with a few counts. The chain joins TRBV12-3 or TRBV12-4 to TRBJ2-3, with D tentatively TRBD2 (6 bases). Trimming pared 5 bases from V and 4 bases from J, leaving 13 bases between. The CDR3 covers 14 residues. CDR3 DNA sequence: TGTGCCAGCAGTCTCTTCCGGAGGGCAGATACGCAGTATTTT. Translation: CASSLFRRADTQYF.